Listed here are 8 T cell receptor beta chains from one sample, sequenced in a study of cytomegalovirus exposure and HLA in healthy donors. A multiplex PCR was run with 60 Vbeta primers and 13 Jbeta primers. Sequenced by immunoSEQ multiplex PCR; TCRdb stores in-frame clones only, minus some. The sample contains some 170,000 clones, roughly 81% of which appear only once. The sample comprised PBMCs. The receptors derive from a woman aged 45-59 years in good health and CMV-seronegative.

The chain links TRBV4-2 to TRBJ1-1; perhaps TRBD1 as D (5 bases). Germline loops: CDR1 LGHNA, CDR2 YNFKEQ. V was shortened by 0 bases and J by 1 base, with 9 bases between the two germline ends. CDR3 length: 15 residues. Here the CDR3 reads CASSQEGEGNTEAFF. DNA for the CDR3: TGTGCCAGCAGCCAAGAAGGGGAGGGGAACACTGAAGCTTTCTTT.

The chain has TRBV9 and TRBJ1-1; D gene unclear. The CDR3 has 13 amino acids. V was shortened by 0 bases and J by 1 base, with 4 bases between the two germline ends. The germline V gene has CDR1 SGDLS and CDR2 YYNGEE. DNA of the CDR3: TGTGCCAGCAGCGTAGGCGCGAACACTGAAGCTTTCTTT. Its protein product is CASSVGANTEAFF.

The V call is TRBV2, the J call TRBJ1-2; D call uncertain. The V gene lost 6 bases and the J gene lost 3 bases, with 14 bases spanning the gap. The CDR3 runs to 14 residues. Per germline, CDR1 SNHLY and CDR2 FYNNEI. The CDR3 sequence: CASRLGTVDYGYTF. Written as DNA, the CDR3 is TGTGCCAGCAGGCTTGGCACCGTTGACTATGGCTACACCTTC.

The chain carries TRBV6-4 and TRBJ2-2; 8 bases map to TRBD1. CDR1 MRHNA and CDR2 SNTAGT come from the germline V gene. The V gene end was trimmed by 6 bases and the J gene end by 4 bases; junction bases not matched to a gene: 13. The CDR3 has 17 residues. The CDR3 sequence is CASSGTGTPRGTGELFF. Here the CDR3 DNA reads TGTGCCAGCAGCGGGACAGGTACCCCCCGAGGCACCGGGGAGCTGTTTTTT.

The CDR3 region is CASTSKNIQYF. In nucleotides, the CDR3 is TGTGCCAGCACGTCCAAAAACATTCAGTACTTC. J is TRBJ2-4 and V is TRBV28, with D unresolved. This CDR3 spans 11 amino acids. Germline V gives CDR1 MDHEN, CDR2 SYDVKM. Trimming pared 7 bases from V and 2 bases from J, leaving 3 bases between.

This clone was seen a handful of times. CDR3 in amino acids: CASSQDPGWEQFF. DNA of the CDR3: TGCGCCAGCAGCCAAGATCCGGGTTGGGAGCAGTTCTTC. V usage is TRBV4-1 and J usage is TRBJ2-1; no clear D gene. This CDR3 spans 13 amino acids. V was pared by 0 bases and J by 10 bases, with 10 bases between. Germline V lookup: CDR1 MGHRA, CDR2 YSYEKL.

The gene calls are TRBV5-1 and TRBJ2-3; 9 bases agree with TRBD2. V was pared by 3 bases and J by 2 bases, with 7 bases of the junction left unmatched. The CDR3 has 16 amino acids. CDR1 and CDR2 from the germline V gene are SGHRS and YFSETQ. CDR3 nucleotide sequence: TGCGCCAGCAGCTCCTCCACTAGCGGGTACACAGATACGCAGTATTTT. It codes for CASSSSTSGYTDTQYF.

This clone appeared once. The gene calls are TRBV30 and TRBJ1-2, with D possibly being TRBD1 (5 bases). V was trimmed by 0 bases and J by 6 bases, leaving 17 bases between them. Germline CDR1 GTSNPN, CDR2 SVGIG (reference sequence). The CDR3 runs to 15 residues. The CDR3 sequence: CAWSVSGGKRNGYTF. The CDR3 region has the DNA TGTGCCTGGAGTGTATCCGGGGGGAAGCGGAATGGCTACACCTTC.